The entry below gives a single TCR beta chain sequence along with its context. The data derive from a study of Ad26.COV2.S vaccination and SARS-CoV-2 variants. Regarding treatment: around 19 received Ad26.COV2.S at low or high dose, single or two shots; 5 received placebo; per-sample allocation not given. Sampling was done on day 63 after the first vaccine or placebo injection. CDR3 length: 13 amino acids. Trimming cost V 1 base and J 1 base, with 4 bases left between them. Germline values: CDR1 SGHRS, CDR2 YFSETQ. The data were produced by immunoSEQ multiplex PCR, yet TCRdb's version contains in-frame clones alone and is incomplete. Of about 350,000 clones in the sample, approximately 90% were seen once.

The source is a person aged 18 to 65 who received the Ad26.COV2.S COVID-19 vaccine or a placebo. Sequenced material: peripheral blood, taken in a trial of Ad26.COV2.S vaccine versus placebo. The genes are TRBV5-1 and TRBJ2-3; D gene unclear. DNA for the CDR3: TGCGCCAGCAGCTTGCCTCGCACAGATACGCAGTATTTT. It translates to CASSLPRTDTQYF.